A single sample is the source of the 17 T cell receptor beta chains below, sequenced in a study of T cells in localized non-small cell lung cancer. The repertoire was sequenced with immunoSEQ multiplex PCR; TCRdb's copy has only in-frame clones and lacks some. The sample has about 16,000 clones, about 89% seen once. The sequences come from peripheral blood, collected before any cancer treatment. All receptors come from a female donor of 60 years or more with stage III squamous cell lung carcinoma.

This clone was counted a single time. The V call is TRBV6-4, the J call TRBJ2-3, with 14 bases lining up with TRBD2. Losses at the gene ends were 10 bases for V and 3 bases for J; bases not matched to a gene: 3. From germline, CDR1 is MRHNA and CDR2 SNTAGT. The CDR3 loop spans 14 amino acids. The CDR3 DNA follows: TGTGCCACAGGGACTAGCGGGGGTACAGATACGCAGTATTTT. This translates into CATGTSGGTDTQYF.

This sequence joins TRBV5-4 and TRBJ2-2, with D possibly being TRBD1 (5 bases). Germline V gene lookup returns CDR1 SGHNT and CDR2 YYREEE (reference sequence). V lost 1 base and J 0 bases, leaving 7 bases between the germline ends. This CDR3 spans 15 amino acids. CDR3 amino acids: CASSLTGSNTGELFF. The CDR3 bases are TGTGCCAGCAGCTTGACAGGTTCGAACACCGGGGAGCTGTTTTTT.

The chain joins TRBV6-5 to TRBJ1-2; possible D gene TRBD1, 6 bases. CDR1 is MNHEY and CDR2 is SVGAGI in the germline V gene. This CDR3 comprises 15 residues. V lost 6 bases and J 5 bases, leaving 19 bases between the germline ends. Here the CDR3 reads CASSPLYREWYGYTF. In DNA form, the CDR3 reads TGTGCCAGCAGCCCCCTTTACAGGGAATGGTATGGCTACACCTTC.

As DNA, the CDR3 is TGTGCCAGCAGCCCCGCCCAGCGGGAAGAGACCCAGTACTTC. It yields the protein CASSPAQREETQYF. V usage is TRBV5-4 and J usage is TRBJ2-5, with a possible D match to TRBD2 (6 bases). CDR1 SGHNT and CDR2 YYREEE come from the germline V gene (reference sequence). Trimming took off 4 bases at V and 3 bases at J, with 13 bases between the two ends. CDR3 length equals 14 residues.

The chain is built from TRBV2 and TRBJ1-4; 9 nucleotides match TRBD1. V shed 4 bases, J shed 7 bases, and the junction held 13 bases outside the gene matches. The CDR3 spans 17 residues. Looked up from germline, CDR1 is SNHLY and CDR2 is FYNNEI. CDR3 sequence (DNA): TGTGCCAGCAGTGTCCCGGGACAGGGTGGATTGGTTGAAAAACTGTTTTTT. As protein: CASSVPGQGGLVEKLFF.

The rearrangement uses TRBV7-2 and TRBJ2-3, with 9 bases fitting TRBD1. Per the germline V gene, CDR1 is SGHTA and CDR2 is FQGNSA. The V gene end was trimmed by 5 bases and the J gene end by 3 bases; junction bases not matched to a gene: 9. The CDR3 runs 16 residues. CDR3 in DNA: TGTGCCAGCAGCCCACAGGGGGCGATGAAAACAGATACGCAGTATTTT. Its translation: CASSPQGAMKTDTQYF.

The CDR3 reads CASSVAGGVGGALETQYF. The CDR3 DNA is TGTGCCAGCAGCGTAGCGGGAGGCGTGGGGGGGGCTTTAGAGACCCAGTACTTC. The chain combines TRBV9 with TRBJ2-5; TRBD2 might be the D (7 bases). The CDR3 has 18 amino acids. Germline V CDR1 and CDR2: SGDLS, YYNGEE. V was pared by 0 bases and J by 4 bases, with 22 bases between.

The gene calls are TRBV29-1 and TRBJ2-1, with 7 bases fitting TRBD2. The CDR3 spans 18 residues. The germline V gene has CDR1 SQVTM and CDR2 ANQGSEA. The V gene end was trimmed by 7 bases and the J gene end by 0 bases; junction bases not matched to a gene: 18. The CDR3 nucleotides read TGCAGCGCCCAGGGAACCCGCAGACTAGCCCTCTCCTACAATGAGCAGTTCTTC. Its translation is CSAQGTRRLALSYNEQFF.

The rearrangement uses TRBV10-3 and TRBJ1-2; maybe TRBD1 (6 bases). V was shortened by 2 bases and J by 2 bases, with 12 bases between the two germline ends. The CDR3 runs to 15 residues. Per germline, CDR1 ENHRY and CDR2 SYGVKD. CDR3 DNA sequence: TGTGCCATCAGTGAGCCGATACAGGGAAACTATGGCTACACCTTC. Amino acids: CAISEPIQGNYGYTF.

The chain uses TRBV7-2 and TRBJ2-5; D is undetermined. Germline CDR1 SGHTA, CDR2 FQGNSA. V lost 5 bases and J 2 bases, leaving 9 bases between the germline ends. This CDR3 has 13 amino acids. Here the CDR3 DNA reads TGTGCCAGCAGCGTGGCCCTGCAAGAGACCCAGTACTTC. The encoded protein is CASSVALQETQYF.

The V gene is TRBV7-6, the J gene TRBJ2-3, with 13 bases aligning to TRBD2. V lost 5 bases to trimming and J lost 4 bases; unmatched junction nucleotides: 21. Germline values: CDR1 SGHVS, CDR2 FNYEAQ. This CDR3 contains 21 residues. The CDR3 loop reads CASSRRRTSGGPSGGSDTQYF. Written as DNA, the CDR3 is TGTGCCAGCAGCCGAAGAAGGACTAGCGGGGGCCCGAGCGGGGGCTCAGATACGCAGTATTTT.

This sequence joins TRBV7-3 and TRBJ1-2; 9 bases are a match to TRBD1. Germline V CDR1 and CDR2: SGHTA, FQGTGA. Germline trimming cut 4 bases from V and 7 bases from J; bases unmatched to any gene: 7. The CDR3 contains 14 residues. The CDR3 protein is CASSYTQGASGYTF. For the CDR3, the DNA is TGTGCCAGCAGCTACACACAGGGGGCGAGTGGCTACACCTTC.

The chain is built from TRBV4-1 and TRBJ1-1; TRBD1 is a possible D gene (5 bases). The CDR3 runs to 15 residues. The V end was cut by 1 base, the J end by 3 bases, with 12 bases between. Germline loops: CDR1 MGHRA, CDR2 YSYEKL. DNA for the CDR3: TGCGCCAGCAGCCAAGGGGCTGGAGGGGACACTGAAGCTTTCTTT. It translates to CASSQGAGGDTEAFF.

J is TRBJ2-3 and V is TRBV10-3; 9 bases align to TRBD2. CDR1 and CDR2 from the germline V gene are ENHRY and SYGVKD. V shed 7 bases and J 2 bases; nucleotides not matched to a gene: 7. The length of the CDR3 is 15 residues. CDR3 loop: CAIKQSGGITDTQYF. The CDR3 nucleotides read TGTGCCATCAAACAAAGCGGGGGGATCACAGATACGCAGTATTTT.

CDR3: CSVGLAGAWETQYF. Here the CDR3 DNA reads TGCAGCGTTGGGCTAGCGGGGGCCTGGGAGACCCAGTACTTC. This chain joins TRBV29-1 and TRBJ2-5, with 10 bases that match TRBD2. Per germline, CDR1 SQVTM and CDR2 ANQGSEA. This CDR3 region has 14 residues. The J segment lost 5 bases and the V segment lost 4 bases, leaving 7 bases of the junction unmatched.

V and J are TRBV7-9 and TRBJ2-5; D not resolved. This CDR3 is 14 amino acids long. V was pared by 5 bases and J by 5 bases, with 15 bases between. The germline V gene encodes CDR1 SEHNR and CDR2 FQNEAQ (reference sequence). The CDR3 is CASSHPSVEETQYF. In DNA form, the CDR3 reads TGTGCCAGCAGCCACCCTTCGGTTGAGGAGACCCAGTACTTC.

The V and J genes are TRBV19 and TRBJ1-2; possibly TRBD1 for D (5 bases). The CDR3 spans 18 residues. The germline V gene has CDR1 LNHDA and CDR2 SQIVND (reference sequence). With 5 bases removed from V and 4 bases from J, the gap between germline ends came to 26 bases. CDR3 coding DNA: TGTGCCAGTAGTGGAATTACCGGGACGGAGATCGCCGGCTATGGCTACACCTTC. Amino acid sequence: CASSGITGTEIAGYGYTF.